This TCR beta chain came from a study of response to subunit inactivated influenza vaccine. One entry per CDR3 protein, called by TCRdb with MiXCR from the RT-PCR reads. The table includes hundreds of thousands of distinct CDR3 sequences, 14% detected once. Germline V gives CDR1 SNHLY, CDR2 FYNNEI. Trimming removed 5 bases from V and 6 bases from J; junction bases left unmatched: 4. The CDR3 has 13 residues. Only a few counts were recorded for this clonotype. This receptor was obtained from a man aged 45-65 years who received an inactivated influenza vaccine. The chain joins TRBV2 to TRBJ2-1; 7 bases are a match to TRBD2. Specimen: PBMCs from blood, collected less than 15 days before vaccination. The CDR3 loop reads CASSWEGGNEQFF. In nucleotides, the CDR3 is TGTGCCAGCAGTTGGGAGGGCGGCAATGAGCAGTTCTTC.